The 25 T cell receptor beta chains below come from one sample, sequenced in a study of blood T cell repertoires in COVID-19. Libraries were prepared by immunoSEQ multiplex PCR; TCRdb keeps only in-frame clonotypes and omits some of them. This sample has about 140,000 clones, with roughly nine tenths found just once. Sequencing was performed on peripheral blood. Receptors originate from a woman aged 60-75 years with active COVID-19.

A word on this clone: Compared with germline, one end of the junction differs, possibly owing to a read error. The chain couples TRBV7-8 to TRBJ1-2, with TRBD1 identical over 8 bases. Germline V gene lookup returns CDR1 SGHVS and CDR2 FQNEAQ. There are 14 residues in the CDR3. CDR3 sequence (DNA): TGTGCCAGCAGCTTAGCGCAGGGGGCGTATAGTCCTAGCTTC. Translating it yields CASSLAQGAYSPSF.

The chain has TRBV6-5 and TRBJ2-1; possible D gene TRBD2, 6 bases. CDR3 length: 15 residues. In germline, CDR1 is MNHEY, CDR2 SVGAGI. V was cut by 5 bases and J by 5 bases, with 16 bases left in between. CDR3 sequence (DNA): TGTGCCAGCAGTCGGAGCGGGCAGTTTAACAATGAGCAGTTCTTC. Translated, it gives CASSRSGQFNNEQFF.

This clone turned up a few times. The chain uses TRBV5-6 and TRBJ2-1, with D unclear. Trimming removed 0 bases from V and 8 bases from J, with 18 bases in between. This CDR3 contains 16 residues. Germline-derived CDR1 and CDR2 are SGHDT and YYEEEE. This chain's CDR3 is CASSLAASNLLDEQFF. DNA for the CDR3: TGTGCCAGCAGCTTGGCCGCGTCAAACCTTTTAGATGAGCAGTTCTTC. Based on the CDR3 plus reference TRBV5-6 and TRBJ2-1, the full variable domain is DAGVTQSPTHLIKTRGQQVTLRCSPKSGHDTVSWYQQALGQGPQFIFQYYEEEERQRGNFPDRFSGHQFPNYSSELNVNALLLGDSALYLCASSLAASNLLDEQFFGPGTRLTVL.

V gene TRBV30 combines with J gene TRBJ2-1; 11 nucleotides align to TRBD2. The CDR3 length is 14 residues. V shed 8 bases and J 4 bases; nucleotides not matched to a gene: 7. Germline V CDR1 and CDR2: GTSNPN, SVGIG (reference sequence). The CDR3 DNA sequence: TGTGCCCTTTCGGGACTAGCGGCTTACAATGAGCAGTTCTTC. It is translated as CALSGLAAYNEQFF.

The chain has TRBV10-3 and TRBJ2-7; TRBD2 aligns across 7 bases. The V and J ends lost 6 bases and 7 bases, in that order; junction bases with no gene match: 15. Germline CDR1 reads ENHRY; CDR2 reads SYGVKD. The CDR3 extends over 15 amino acids. CDR3 sequence reads: CAISPPTSTVGEQYF. The CDR3 DNA reads TGTGCCATCAGCCCCCCGACTAGCACGGTTGGTGAGCAGTACTTC.

This rearrangement joins TRBV7-6 to TRBJ2-2; 8 nucleotides agree with TRBD1. The ends lost 1 base at V and 7 bases at J; junction bases unmatched: 14. CDR1 and CDR2 from the germline V gene are SGHVS and FNYEAQ. The CDR3 has 18 residues. Here the CDR3 DNA reads TGTGCCAGCAGCTTAGAATCCAGGACAGGGCTTTATCGCGGGGAGCTGTTTTTT. Residues: CASSLESRTGLYRGELFF.

V and J are TRBV10-1 and TRBJ1-1; TRBD1 aligns across 7 bases. The ends lost 6 bases at V and 4 bases at J; junction bases unmatched: 8. Germline loops: CDR1 WNHNN, CDR2 SYGVQD (reference sequence). The CDR3 has 14 residues. CDR3 sequence: CASSPGQTRTEAFF. CDR3 DNA sequence: TGCGCCAGCAGCCCGGGACAGACGCGCACTGAAGCTTTCTTT.

This rearrangement joins TRBV30 to TRBJ2-5; TRBD2 matches at 11 bases. The CDR3 spans 17 residues. Germline CDR1 is GTSNPN and CDR2 is SVGIG (reference sequence). V lost 5 bases, J lost 5 bases, and 16 bases stayed unmatched. The DNA for the CDR3 is TGTGCCTGGGAACCAGACGCTAGCGGGAGGTCAGGGGAGACCCAGTACTTC. The encoded protein is CAWEPDASGRSGETQYF.

This clone came up once. Other nucleotide sequences in the sample specify the same CDR3. The rearrangement uses TRBV7-2 and TRBJ2-1, with 8 positions matching TRBD2. After removal of 1 base from V and 1 base from J, the junction contained 3 bases not matched to a gene. The length of the CDR3 is 16 residues. Germline assignment: CDR1 SGHTA and CDR2 FQGNSA. In nucleotides, the CDR3 is TGTGCCAGCAGCTTAGAAGCGGGAGTATCCTACAATGAGCAGTTCTTC. Amino acid sequence: CASSLEAGVSYNEQFF.

The genes are TRBV30 and TRBJ2-7; 7 nucleotides line up with TRBD2. The germline V gene encodes CDR1 GTSNPN and CDR2 SVGIG (reference sequence). The CDR3 covers 14 residues. V shed 2 bases and J 0 bases; nucleotides not matched to a gene: 4. The CDR3 region is CAWSRGLSSYEQYF. The CDR3 bases are TGTGCCTGGAGTCGGGGACTAAGCTCCTACGAGCAGTACTTC.

The chain carries TRBV7-2 and TRBJ2-7; D is unclear. Germline values: CDR1 SGHTA, CDR2 FQGNSA. The CDR3 is made up of 15 amino acids. Trimming shortened V by 4 bases and J by 0 bases, and 13 bases separated the two germline ends. As DNA, the CDR3 is TGTGCCAGCAGCTCCCCCGGGTTTAGCTCCTACGAGCAGTACTTC. The encoded protein is CASSSPGFSSYEQYF.

This sequence joins TRBV5-8 and TRBJ2-7, with a weak D call TRBD2 (5 bases). Germline V gene data show CDR1 as SGHTS and CDR2 as YDEGEE. Trimming took off 0 bases at V and 7 bases at J, with 17 bases between the two ends. This CDR3 contains 15 residues. CDR3 bases: TGTGCCAGCAGCTTGGAGGCGGGTGGTGTGATTGAGCAGTACTTC. It encodes CASSLEAGGVIEQYF.

The rearrangement uses TRBV7-9 and TRBJ2-3; D call uncertain. This CDR3 comprises 13 residues. Looked up from germline, CDR1 is SEHNR and CDR2 is FQNEAQ (reference sequence). V was cut by 4 bases and J by 8 bases, with 13 bases left in between. CDR3: CASSSSARGTQYF. The CDR3 coding sequence is TGTGCCAGCAGCTCTTCGGCAAGAGGTACGCAGTATTTT.

The chain couples TRBV6-5 to TRBJ2-7, with D unclear. V was trimmed by 6 bases and J by 2 bases, leaving 11 bases between them. The CDR3 has 13 amino acids. The germline V gene encodes CDR1 MNHEY and CDR2 SVGAGI. The CDR3 DNA reads TGTGCCAGCAGGTCTTGGCAAACCTACGAGCAGTACTTC. Translating gives CASRSWQTYEQYF.

The J gene is TRBJ2-1, the V gene TRBV30; D is unclear. The V gene lost 0 bases and the J gene lost 5 bases, with 8 bases spanning the gap. This CDR3 is 13 amino acids long. From germline, CDR1 is GTSNPN and CDR2 SVGIG (reference sequence). The CDR3 loop reads CAWSVRLHNEQFF. The CDR3 nucleotides are TGTGCCTGGAGTGTACGACTCCACAATGAGCAGTTCTTC. Supplemented by reference TRBV30 and TRBJ2-1, the full variable domain reads SQTIHQWPATLVQPVGSPLSLECTVEGTSNPNLYWYRQAAGRGLQLLFYSVGIGQISSEVPQNLSASRPQDRQFILSSKKLLLSDSGFYLCAWSVRLHNEQFFGPGTRLTVL.

The V and J genes are TRBV18 and TRBJ2-3, with a weak D call TRBD2 (6 bases). Germline V CDR1 and CDR2: KGHSH, LQKENI. Trimming took 3 bases from V and 0 from J, leaving 13 bases between them. There are 16 residues in the CDR3. CDR3 sequence reads: CASSPIAGSSTDTQYF. The CDR3 DNA reads as TGTGCCAGCTCACCTATCGCGGGATCTAGCACAGATACGCAGTATTTT.

CDR3 coding DNA: TGTGCCACCGGGACAGGGGCAAATCAGCCCCAGCATTTT. Translated, it gives CATGTGANQPQHF. V gene TRBV15 combines with J gene TRBJ1-5; 10 bases align to TRBD1. Trimming took 8 bases from V and 4 from J; bases not matched to a gene: 2. Germline V gives CDR1 LNHNV, CDR2 YYDKDF (reference sequence). The CDR3 is 13 residues long.

The chain links TRBV19 to TRBJ1-1; 7 bases fit TRBD1. Germline V gene sequence: CDR1 LNHDA, CDR2 SQIVND (reference sequence). There are 16 residues in the CDR3. With V trimmed by 1 base and J by 1 base, 6 bases remained unmatched. The CDR3 reads CASSIGYDRANTEAFF. The CDR3 nucleotides read TGTGCCAGTAGTATAGGGTACGACAGGGCGAACACTGAAGCTTTCTTT.

V usage is TRBV30 and J usage is TRBJ2-4, with D possibly being TRBD2 (6 bases). This CDR3 is 13 amino acids long. V lost 3 bases to trimming and J lost 4 bases, with 10 bases between them. Germline V gene lookup returns CDR1 GTSNPN and CDR2 SVGIG (reference sequence). The CDR3 sequence is CAWRSLAKNIQYF. CDR3 DNA: TGTGCCTGGAGGTCGCTAGCGAAAAACATTCAGTACTTC.

The rearrangement uses TRBV5-6 and TRBJ1-1; D perhaps matches TRBD1 (6 bases). The germline V gene has CDR1 SGHDT and CDR2 YYEEEE. The CDR3 sequence is 16 residues long. V was cut by 4 bases and J by 0 bases, with 16 bases left in between. The CDR3 DNA is TGTGCCAGCAGCGACACAGGGACCCGCATGAACACTGAAGCTTTCTTT. Translated, it gives CASSDTGTRMNTEAFF.

CDR3 sequence (DNA): TGTGCCAGCAGCGGGGGACTCGAACCGTCCGGGGAGCTGTTTTTT. This translates into CASSGGLEPSGELFF. The chain is built from TRBV5-4 and TRBJ2-2; perhaps TRBD2 as D (6 bases). The CDR3 is made up of 15 amino acids. Trimming shortened V by 4 bases and J by 6 bases, and 16 bases separated the two germline ends. The germline gives CDR1 SGHNT, CDR2 YYREEE (reference sequence).

This clone was detected a few times. The V gene is TRBV4-1, the J gene TRBJ1-2; no clear D gene. Trimming cost V 0 bases and J 0 bases, with 8 bases left between them. Per germline, CDR1 MGHRA and CDR2 YSYEKL. CDR3 size: 15 residues. CDR3 in amino acids: CASSQEGRANYGYTF. The CDR3 DNA reads as TGCGCCAGCAGCCAAGAGGGCAGAGCTAACTATGGCTACACCTTC.

The table lists this clone with a count of one. The chain recombines TRBV4-3 with TRBJ2-5; 9 bases fit TRBD2. The V segment lost 0 bases and the J segment 4 bases; nucleotides outside the gene matches: 15. Germline V gene sequence: CDR1 LGHNA, CDR2 YSLEER. The CDR3 loop spans 19 amino acids. The CDR3 DNA is TGCGCCAGCAGCCAAGATAGTTTGGCGGGAGGGCAGCATGGAGAGACCCAGTACTTC. It translates to CASSQDSLAGGQHGETQYF.

J is TRBJ1-1 and V is TRBV12-3 or TRBV12-4; TRBD1 is a possible D gene (5 bases). Trimming removed 6 bases at V and 4 bases at J, with 12 bases between. The CDR3 totals 13 residues. DNA for the CDR3: TGTGCCAGCAGCCTAGGGGAGGCCACTGAAGCTTTCTTT. Amino acids: CASSLGEATEAFF.

This clone was counted once. The chain carries TRBV2 and TRBJ1-2, with 7 bases aligning to TRBD1. Germline CDR1 and CDR2: SNHLY and FYNNEI. The V and J ends lost 6 bases and 4 bases, in that order; junction bases with no gene match: 14. The CDR3 length is 16 residues. The CDR3 reads CASRRSTGDKVYGYTF. As DNA, the CDR3 is TGTGCCAGCAGGAGGAGCACAGGGGACAAAGTCTATGGCTACACCTTC.